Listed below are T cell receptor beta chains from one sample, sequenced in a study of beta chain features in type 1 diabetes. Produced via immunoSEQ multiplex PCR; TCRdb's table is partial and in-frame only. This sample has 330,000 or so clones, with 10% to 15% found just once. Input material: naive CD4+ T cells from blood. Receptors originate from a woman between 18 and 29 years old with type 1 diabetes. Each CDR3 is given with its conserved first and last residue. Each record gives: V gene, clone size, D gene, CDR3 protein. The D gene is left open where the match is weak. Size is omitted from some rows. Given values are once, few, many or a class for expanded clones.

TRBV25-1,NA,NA,CASSDLDNSGANVLTF
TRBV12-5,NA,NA,CASGPGYRVSETQYF
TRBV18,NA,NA,CASSPPASLLNEQYF
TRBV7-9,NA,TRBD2,CASSIPGLADNEQFF
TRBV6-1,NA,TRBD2,CASRGGGPQETQYF
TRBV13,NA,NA,CASSLIRGGTDTQYF
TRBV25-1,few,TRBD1,CASTHGTGAVYEQYF
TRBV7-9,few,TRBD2,CASSSSGLVGLSEQYF
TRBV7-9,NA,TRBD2,CASSSWTSFQETQYF
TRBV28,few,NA,CASSFGQGGYEQYF
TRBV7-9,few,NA,CASSFTERSVGYTF
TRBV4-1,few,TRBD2,CASSHHQTTSGSDTQYF
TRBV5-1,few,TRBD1,CASSLTGETEAFF
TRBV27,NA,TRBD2,CASSLLRGTYEQYF
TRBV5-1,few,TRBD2,CASSLVGSGSPISSYNEQFF
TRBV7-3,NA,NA,CASSLMAQETQYF
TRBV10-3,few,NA,CAISEQDYGYTF
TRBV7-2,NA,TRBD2,CASSLVWRGGAYEQYF
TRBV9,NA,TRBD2,CASSRGLAGATGELFF
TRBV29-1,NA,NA,CSVEATAGGEQYF
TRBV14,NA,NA,CASSRESGALAKNIQYF
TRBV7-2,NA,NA,CASSFPMWPGNYGYTF
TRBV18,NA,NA,CASSPQDPSNSPLHF
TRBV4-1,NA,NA,CASKTSLLADEQFF
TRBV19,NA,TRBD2,CASSGSSGGYEQYF
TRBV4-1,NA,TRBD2,CASSPGLAGVAGELFF
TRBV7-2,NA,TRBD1,CASSGTTGGRNYGYTF
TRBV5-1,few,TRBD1,CASSLRQGAYNEQFF
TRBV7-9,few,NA,CASSLNSVDGYTF
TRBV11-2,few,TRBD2,CASSLVGTRLNEQFF
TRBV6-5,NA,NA,CASSYDSGSYGYTF
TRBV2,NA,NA,CASSGRYEQYF
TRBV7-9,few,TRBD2,CASGLAGVTGELFF
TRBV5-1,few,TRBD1,CASRTGLTDTQYF
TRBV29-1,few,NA,CSVEVGGNTEAFF
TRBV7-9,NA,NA,CASTPTGNNQPQHF
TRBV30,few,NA,CAWGRGAEREQYF
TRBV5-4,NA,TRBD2,CASSLRTSGVHSTDTQYF
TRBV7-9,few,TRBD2,CASSNGGARETQYF
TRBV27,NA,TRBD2,CASRTSGGGSDTQYF
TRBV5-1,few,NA,CASSPSPGTGNTIYF
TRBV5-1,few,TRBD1,CASSLDRGKLFF
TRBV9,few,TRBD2,CASSYGLAVNEQFF
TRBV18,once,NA,CASSPGDTQYF
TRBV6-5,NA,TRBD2,CATRGLGTDTQYF